These 8 T cell receptor beta chains were sequenced from one sample in a study of blood T cell repertoires in COVID-19. Some clones are missing from TCRdb's copy, which holds only in-frame ones; the method was immunoSEQ multiplex PCR. The table has roughly 270,000 clones, 80% to 85% seen once. Material for sequencing was PBMCs or T cells enriched from blood (not recorded which). Receptors were obtained from a middle-aged man who had been exposed to COVID-19.

The chain couples TRBV24-1 to TRBJ1-2; no reliable D call. The CDR3 sequence is 17 residues long. The germline V gene encodes CDR1 KGHDR and CDR2 SFDVKD. V dropped 3 bases and J dropped 1 base, with 17 bases sitting between them. The CDR3 nucleotides read TGTGCCACCAGTGATGTTTGGGAGTCAACCCTTAACTATGGCTACACCTTC. It is translated as CATSDVWESTLNYGYTF.

The count of this clone is one. The chain employs TRBV6-1 and TRBJ2-7; TRBD2 matches at 11 bases. The germline V gene encodes CDR1 MNHNS and CDR2 SASEGT. The CDR3 is 20 residues long. V lost 1 base and J lost 5; bases outside the gene matches: 19. The DNA of the CDR3 is TGTGCCAGCAGTGAAGTCCCTAGCGGGAGGCTGAAAACAGCACGAGACGAGCAGTACTTC. It specifies CASSEVPSGRLKTARDEQYF.

A single count supports this clone. The rearrangement joins TRBV5-6 to TRBJ1-5; 7 bases align to TRBD1. The J segment lost 0 bases and the V segment lost 2 bases, leaving 11 bases of the junction unmatched. The CDR3 length is 18 residues. Looked up from germline, CDR1 is SGHDT and CDR2 is YYEEEE. CDR3 in amino acids: CASSFYPGTVTSNQPQHF. In DNA, the CDR3 is TGTGCCAGCAGCTTTTACCCCGGGACAGTGACTAGCAATCAGCCCCAGCATTTT.

V gene TRBV24-1 combines with J gene TRBJ1-2; TRBD1 is a possible D gene (5 bases). Germline-derived CDR1 and CDR2 are KGHDR and SFDVKD. The CDR3 spans 16 residues. Trimming pared 3 bases from V and 3 bases from J, leaving 16 bases between. CDR3: CATSDPGGGMDYGYTF. In nucleotides, the CDR3 is TGTGCCACCAGTGATCCGGGGGGGGGAATGGACTATGGCTACACCTTC.

The chain recombines TRBV12-3 or TRBV12-4 with TRBJ2-1, with TRBD2 as a possible D gene (5 bases). Trimming took off 3 bases at V and 10 bases at J, with 13 bases between the two ends. CDR3 size: 13 residues. CDR3 sequence: CASSFGISVEQFF. CDR3 DNA sequence: TGTGCCAGCAGTTTCGGGATTTCCGTGGAGCAGTTCTTC.

This clone was found a few times. This chain links TRBV3-1 (or the pseudogene TRBV3-2) with TRBJ1-2, with TRBD1 as a possible D gene (5 bases). CDR3 size: 14 residues. Germline lookup yields CDR1 LGHDT and CDR2 YNNKEL (reference sequence). V gave up 1 base and J gave up 5 bases, with 11 bases separating them. CDR3: CASSQGTGEYGYTF. CDR3 nucleotides: TGTGCCAGCAGCCAAGGCACGGGGGAATATGGCTACACCTTC.

This clone has just one count. This chain uses TRBV7-9 with TRBJ1-6; 10 nucleotides agree with TRBD1. This CDR3 has 15 residues. V trimming: 5 bases; J trimming: 9 bases; junction bases outside the gene matches: 7. Germline CDR1 and CDR2: SEHNR and FQNEAQ (reference sequence). CDR3 sequence: CASSAGQGFSSPLHF. CDR3 DNA sequence: TGTGCCAGCAGCGCGGGACAGGGGTTCAGTTCACCCCTCCACTTT.

The V gene is TRBV27, the J gene TRBJ1-2; D is uncertain. This CDR3 contains 12 residues. Deletions cut 8 bases from V and 1 base from J, with 8 bases between. CDR1 and CDR2 from the germline V gene are MNHEY and SMNVEV (reference sequence). The CDR3 bases are TGTGCCAGCGGGTCGGGTAACTATGGCTACACCTTC. Residues: CASGSGNYGYTF.